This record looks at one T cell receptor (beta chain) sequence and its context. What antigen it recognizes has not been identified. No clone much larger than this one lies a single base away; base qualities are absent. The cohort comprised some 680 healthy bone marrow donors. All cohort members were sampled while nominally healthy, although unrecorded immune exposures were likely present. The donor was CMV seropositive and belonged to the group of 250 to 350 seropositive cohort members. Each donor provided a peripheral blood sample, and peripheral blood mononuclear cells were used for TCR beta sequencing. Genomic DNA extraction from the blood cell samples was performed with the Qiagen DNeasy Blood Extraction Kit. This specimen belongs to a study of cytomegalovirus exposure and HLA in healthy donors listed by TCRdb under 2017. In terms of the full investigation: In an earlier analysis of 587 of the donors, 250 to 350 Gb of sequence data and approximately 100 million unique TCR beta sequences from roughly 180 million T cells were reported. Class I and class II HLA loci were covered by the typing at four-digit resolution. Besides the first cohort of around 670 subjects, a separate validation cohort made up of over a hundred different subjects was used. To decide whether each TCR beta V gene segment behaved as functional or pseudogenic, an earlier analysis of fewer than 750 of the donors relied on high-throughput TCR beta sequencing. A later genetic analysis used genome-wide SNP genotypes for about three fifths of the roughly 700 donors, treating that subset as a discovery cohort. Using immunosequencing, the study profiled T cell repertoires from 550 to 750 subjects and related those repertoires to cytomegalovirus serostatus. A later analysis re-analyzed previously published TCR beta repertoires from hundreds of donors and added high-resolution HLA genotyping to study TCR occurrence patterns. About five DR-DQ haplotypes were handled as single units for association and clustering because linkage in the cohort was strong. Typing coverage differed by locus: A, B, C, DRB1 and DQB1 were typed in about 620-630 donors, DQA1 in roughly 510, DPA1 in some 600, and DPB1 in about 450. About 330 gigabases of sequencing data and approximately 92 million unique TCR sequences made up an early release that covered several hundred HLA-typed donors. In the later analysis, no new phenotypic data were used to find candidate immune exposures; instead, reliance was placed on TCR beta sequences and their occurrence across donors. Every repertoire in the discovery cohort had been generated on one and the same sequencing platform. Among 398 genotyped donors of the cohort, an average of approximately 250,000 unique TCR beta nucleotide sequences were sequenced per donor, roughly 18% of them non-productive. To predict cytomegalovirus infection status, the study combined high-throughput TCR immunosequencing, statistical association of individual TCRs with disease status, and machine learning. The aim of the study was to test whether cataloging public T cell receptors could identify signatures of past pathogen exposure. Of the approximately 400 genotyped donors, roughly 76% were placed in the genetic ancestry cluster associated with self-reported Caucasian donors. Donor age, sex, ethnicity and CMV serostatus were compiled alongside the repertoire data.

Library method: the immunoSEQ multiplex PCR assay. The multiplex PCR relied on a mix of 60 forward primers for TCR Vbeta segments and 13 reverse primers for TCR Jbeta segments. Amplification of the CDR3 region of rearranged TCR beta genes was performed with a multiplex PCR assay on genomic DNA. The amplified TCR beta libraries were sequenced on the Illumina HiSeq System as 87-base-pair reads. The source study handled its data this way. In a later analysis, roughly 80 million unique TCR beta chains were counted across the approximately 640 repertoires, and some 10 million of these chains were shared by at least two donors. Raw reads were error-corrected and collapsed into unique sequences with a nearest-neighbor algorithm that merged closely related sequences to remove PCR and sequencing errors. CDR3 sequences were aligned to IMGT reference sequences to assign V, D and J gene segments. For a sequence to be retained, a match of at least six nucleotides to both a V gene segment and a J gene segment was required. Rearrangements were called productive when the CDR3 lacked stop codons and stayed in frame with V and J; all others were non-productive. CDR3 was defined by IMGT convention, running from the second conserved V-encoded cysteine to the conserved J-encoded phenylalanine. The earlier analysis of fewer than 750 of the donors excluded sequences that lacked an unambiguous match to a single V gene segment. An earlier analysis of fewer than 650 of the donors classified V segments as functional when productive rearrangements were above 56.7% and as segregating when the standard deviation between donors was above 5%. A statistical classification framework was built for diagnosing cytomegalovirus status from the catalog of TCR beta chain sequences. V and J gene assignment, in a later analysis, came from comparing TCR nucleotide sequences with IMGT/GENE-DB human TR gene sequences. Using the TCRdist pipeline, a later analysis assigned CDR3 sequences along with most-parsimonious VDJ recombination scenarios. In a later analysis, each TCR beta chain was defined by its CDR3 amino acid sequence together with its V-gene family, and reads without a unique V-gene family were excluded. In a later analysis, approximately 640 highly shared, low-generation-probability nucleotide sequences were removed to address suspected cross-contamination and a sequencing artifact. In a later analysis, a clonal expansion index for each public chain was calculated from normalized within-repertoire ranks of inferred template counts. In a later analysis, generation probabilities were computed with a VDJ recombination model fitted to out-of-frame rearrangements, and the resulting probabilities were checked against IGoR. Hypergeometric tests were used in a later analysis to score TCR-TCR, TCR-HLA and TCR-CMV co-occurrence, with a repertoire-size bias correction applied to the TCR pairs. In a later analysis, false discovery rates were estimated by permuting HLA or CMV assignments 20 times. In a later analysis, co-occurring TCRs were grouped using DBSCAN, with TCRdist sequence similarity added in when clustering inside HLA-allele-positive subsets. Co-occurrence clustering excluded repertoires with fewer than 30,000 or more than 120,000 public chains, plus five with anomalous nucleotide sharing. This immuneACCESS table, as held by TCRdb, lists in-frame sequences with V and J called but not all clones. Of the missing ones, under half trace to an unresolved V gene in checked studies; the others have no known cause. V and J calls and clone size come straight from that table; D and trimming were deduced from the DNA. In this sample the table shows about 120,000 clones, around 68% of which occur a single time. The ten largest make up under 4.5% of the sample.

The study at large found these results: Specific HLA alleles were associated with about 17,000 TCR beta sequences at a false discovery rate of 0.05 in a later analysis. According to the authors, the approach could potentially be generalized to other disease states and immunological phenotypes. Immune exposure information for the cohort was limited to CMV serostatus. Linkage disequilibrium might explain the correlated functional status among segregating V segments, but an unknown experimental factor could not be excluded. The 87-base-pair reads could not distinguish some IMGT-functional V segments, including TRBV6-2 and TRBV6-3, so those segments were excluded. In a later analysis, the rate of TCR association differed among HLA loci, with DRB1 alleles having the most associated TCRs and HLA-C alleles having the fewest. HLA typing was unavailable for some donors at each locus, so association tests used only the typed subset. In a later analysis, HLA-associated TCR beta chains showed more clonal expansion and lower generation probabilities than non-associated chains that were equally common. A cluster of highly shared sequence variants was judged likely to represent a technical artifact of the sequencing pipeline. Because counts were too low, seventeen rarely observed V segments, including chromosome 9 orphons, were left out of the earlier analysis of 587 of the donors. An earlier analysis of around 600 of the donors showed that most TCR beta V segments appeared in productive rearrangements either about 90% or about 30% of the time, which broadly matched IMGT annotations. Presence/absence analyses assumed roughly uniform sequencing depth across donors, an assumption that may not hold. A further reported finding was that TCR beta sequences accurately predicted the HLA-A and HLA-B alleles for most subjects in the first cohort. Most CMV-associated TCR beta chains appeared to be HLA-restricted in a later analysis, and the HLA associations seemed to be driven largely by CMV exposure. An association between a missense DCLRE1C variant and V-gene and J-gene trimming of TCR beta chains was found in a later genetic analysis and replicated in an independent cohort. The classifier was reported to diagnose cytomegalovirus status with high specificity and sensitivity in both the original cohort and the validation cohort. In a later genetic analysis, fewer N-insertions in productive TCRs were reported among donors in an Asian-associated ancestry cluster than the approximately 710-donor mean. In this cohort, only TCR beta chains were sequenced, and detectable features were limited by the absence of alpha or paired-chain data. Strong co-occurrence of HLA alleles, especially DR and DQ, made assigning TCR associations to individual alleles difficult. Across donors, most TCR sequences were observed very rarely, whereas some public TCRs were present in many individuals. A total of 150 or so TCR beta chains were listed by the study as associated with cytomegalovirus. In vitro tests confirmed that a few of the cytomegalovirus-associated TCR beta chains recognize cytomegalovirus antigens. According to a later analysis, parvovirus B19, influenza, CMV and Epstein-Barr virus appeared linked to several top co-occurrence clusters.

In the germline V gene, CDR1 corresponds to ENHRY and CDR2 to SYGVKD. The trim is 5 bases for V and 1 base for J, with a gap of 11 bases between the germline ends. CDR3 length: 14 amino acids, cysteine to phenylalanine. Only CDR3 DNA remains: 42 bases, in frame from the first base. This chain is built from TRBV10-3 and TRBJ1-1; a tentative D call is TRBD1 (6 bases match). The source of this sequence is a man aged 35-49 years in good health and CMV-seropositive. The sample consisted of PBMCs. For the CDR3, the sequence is CAISQKQGNTEAFF. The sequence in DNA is TGTGCCATCAGTCAGAAACAGGGGAACACTGAAGCTTTCTTT.